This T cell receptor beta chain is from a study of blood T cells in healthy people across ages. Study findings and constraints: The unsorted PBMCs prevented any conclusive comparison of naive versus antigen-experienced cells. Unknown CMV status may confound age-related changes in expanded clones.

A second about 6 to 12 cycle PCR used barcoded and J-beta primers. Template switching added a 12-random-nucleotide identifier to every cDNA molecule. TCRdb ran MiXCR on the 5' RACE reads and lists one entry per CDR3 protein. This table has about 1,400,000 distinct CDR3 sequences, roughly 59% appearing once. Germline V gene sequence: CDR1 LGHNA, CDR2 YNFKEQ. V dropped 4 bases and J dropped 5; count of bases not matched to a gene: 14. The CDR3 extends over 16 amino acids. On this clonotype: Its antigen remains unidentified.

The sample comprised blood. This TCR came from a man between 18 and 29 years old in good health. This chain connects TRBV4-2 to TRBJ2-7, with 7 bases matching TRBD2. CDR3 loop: CASSPRPGGRIHEQYF. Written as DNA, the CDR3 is TGTGCCAGCAGCCCCAGGCCGGGCGGGAGAATACACGAGCAGTACTTC.